Presented here are 10 T cell receptor beta chains from one specimen sequenced in a study of cytomegalovirus exposure and HLA in healthy donors. Amplification used 60 Vbeta primers and 13 Jbeta primers. Only in-frame clones appear in the TCRdb table, and some are missing; sequencing was by immunoSEQ multiplex PCR. The sample includes some 180,000 clones, just under 80% of them seen just once. The sequenced material came from PBMCs. These receptor sequences come from a woman aged 25 to 39 in good health and CMV-seronegative.

The V gene is TRBV6-1, the J gene TRBJ1-5; D not resolved. The V and J ends lost 3 bases and 0 bases respectively, with 12 bases between them. Germline CDR1 is MNHNS and CDR2 is SASEGT. There are 16 residues in the CDR3. DNA of the CDR3: TGTGCCAGCAGTGACCCAGGCGACTATAGCAATCAGCCCCAGCATTTT. This encodes CASSDPGDYSNQPQHF.

The genes are TRBV7-8 and TRBJ2-7, with 7 bases aligning to TRBD2. The germline V gene has CDR1 SGHVS and CDR2 FQNEAQ. V dropped 8 bases and J dropped 2; count of bases not matched to a gene: 6. The CDR3 spans 13 residues. For the CDR3, the DNA is TGTGCCAGCGGGTGGGGGGGAACCTACGAGCAGTACTTC. Protein product: CASGWGGTYEQYF.

V is TRBV30 and J is TRBJ1-1; 10 positions match TRBD1. Germline assignment: CDR1 GTSNPN and CDR2 SVGIG (reference sequence). CDR3 size: 16 residues. The V and J ends lost 2 bases and 4 bases, in that order; junction bases with no gene match: 10. The DNA of the CDR3 is TGTGCCTGGAGTCACCGGGACAGGGGATGGAGCACTGAAGCTTTCTTT. It codes for CAWSHRDRGWSTEAFF.

The chain employs TRBV4-3 and TRBJ1-1; the D gene is possibly TRBD1 (6 bases). Germline CDR1 reads LGHNA; CDR2 reads YSLEER. V lost 1 base and J 4 bases, leaving 10 bases between the germline ends. The CDR3 consists of 14 residues. CDR3 amino acids: CASSQGTASTEAFF. CDR3 bases: TGCGCCAGCAGCCAAGGGACAGCGAGCACTGAAGCTTTCTTT.

This clone was detected once. CDR3 loop: CASSFGSRGGEGQFF. DNA for the CDR3: TGTGCCAGCAGCTTTGGTTCTAGGGGGGGCGAGGGGCAGTTCTTC. The V and J genes are TRBV7-6 and TRBJ2-1; possibly TRBD2 for D (7 bases). V was shortened by 3 bases and J by 12 bases, with 21 bases between the two germline ends. CDR1 is SGHVS and CDR2 is FNYEAQ in the germline V gene. The length of the CDR3 is 15 residues.

This sequence joins TRBV4-1 and TRBJ1-1; D uncertain. This CDR3 is 15 amino acids long. Germline-derived CDR1 and CDR2 are MGHRA and YSYEKL. Trimming shortened V by 0 bases and J by 6 bases, and 14 bases separated the two germline ends. The CDR3 DNA follows: TGCGCCAGCAGCCAAGATCTAGGAGGTTGGGCTGAAGCTTTCTTT. Its translation is CASSQDLGGWAEAFF.

The chain links TRBV1 to TRBJ2-7; whether TRBD2, the table's D call, matches the DNA was not checked. TRBV1 is labeled a pseudogene. The CDR3 contains 18 residues. CDR3 protein: CTSSQDWLAGGPSYEQYF. The CDR3 DNA reads TGCACCAGCAGCCAAGATTGGCTAGCGGGGGGGCCTTCCTACGAGCAGTACTTC.

The chain employs TRBV23-1 and TRBJ2-7, with D maybe TRBD1 (6 bases). TRBV23-1 is placed among ORFs of uncertain function. There are 13 residues in the CDR3. The V end was cut by 6 bases, the J end by 7 bases, with 16 bases between. CDR3 DNA sequence: TGCGCCAGCAGGTGGACAGTTTTAGGTGAGCAGTACTTC. Its translation: CASRWTVLGEQYF.

This clone showed up just a few times. The rearrangement uses TRBV5-6 and TRBJ1-2; D is ambiguous. CDR1 and CDR2 (germline): SGHDT, YYEEEE. There are 15 residues in the CDR3. V was trimmed by 0 bases and J by 5 bases, leaving 14 bases between them. The CDR3 DNA reads as TGTGCCAGCAGCTTGGCGGGTAGTGTGTTGTATGGCTACACCTTC. Protein product: CASSLAGSVLYGYTF. Full variable domain (rest looked up from reference TRBV5-6 and TRBJ1-2): DAGVTQSPTHLIKTRGQQVTLRCSPKSGHDTVSWYQQALGQGPQFIFQYYEEEERQRGNFPDRFSGHQFPNYSSELNVNALLLGDSALYLCASSLAGSVLYGYTFGSGTRLTVV.

This clone occurred a few times. This chain links TRBV6-6 with TRBJ1-2; unclear D gene. The CDR3 is 13 amino acids. In germline, CDR1 is MNHNY, CDR2 SVGAGI (reference sequence). With 6 bases removed from V and 4 bases from J, the gap between germline ends came to 12 bases. The DNA of the CDR3 is TGTGCCAGCAGCTCTGGAGGCGGCTATGGCTACACCTTC. Amino acids: CASSSGGGYGYTF.